This is a list of T cell receptor beta chains from one sample in a study of identical twins. TCRdb recomputed calls from the 5' RACE reads with MiXCR, one row per CDR3 protein. The top ten clones hold around 0.48% of a sample with around 550,000 distinct CDR3 sequences, roughly 15% of them seen once. Another study also made use of these data, one on yellow fever vaccine responses in identical twins.

Sequenced input: CD4+ T cells sorted from blood. The receptors come from a woman between 18 and 29 years old in good health. Each CDR3 is given with its conserved first and last residue. A D gene is named only where the DNA matches it firmly. Where a row states a size, it is once, few, many or the class of an expanded clone; other rows omit it.

TRBD1	TRBV29-1	NA	TRBJ2-3	CSVEDLGQGAGVDTQYF	TGCAGCGTTGAAGATCTAGGGCAGGGGGCAGGGGTCGATACGCAGTATTTT
NA	TRBV6-1	NA	TRBJ2-7	CASGGGLAYEQYF	TGTGCCAGCGGGGGGGGCTTGGCCTACGAGCAGTACTTC
TRBD1	TRBV19	NA	TRBJ2-2	CASSIDLVTGAGELFF	TGTGCCAGTAGTATAGATCTTGTGACAGGGGCCGGGGAGCTGTTTTTT
NA	TRBV12-3/TRBV12-4	many	TRBJ1-5	CASSLSGRDDQPQHF	TGTGCCAGCAGTTTATCTGGCAGGGACGATCAGCCCCAGCATTTT
NA	TRBV28	NA	TRBJ2-3	CASTFLDTQYF	TGTGCCAGCACTTTTTTAGATACGCAGTATTTT
TRBD2	TRBV24-1	few	TRBJ2-1	CATSEQGLAESGNEQFF	TGTGCCACCAGTGAACAGGGACTAGCGGAGTCCGGCAATGAGCAGTTCTTC
NA	TRBV3-1	NA	TRBJ2-1	CASSQVGYNEQFF	TGTGCCAGCAGCCAAGTGGGGTACAATGAGCAGTTCTTC
NA	TRBV7-9	NA	TRBJ1-1	CASSFGTGTEAFF	TGTGCCAGCAGCTTTGGGACCGGCACTGAAGCTTTCTTT
TRBD2	TRBV20-1	NA	TRBJ2-3	CSASGDYTDTQYF	TGCAGTGCTAGTGGGGACTACACAGATACGCAGTATTTT
TRBD1	TRBV9	few	TRBJ2-3	CASSPQTGGDTQYF	TGTGCCAGCAGCCCTCAGACAGGGGGGGATACGCAGTATTTT
TRBD2	TRBV6-4	few	TRBJ2-1	CASSEGTSGDNEQFF	TGTGCCAGCAGTGAGGGGACTAGCGGAGACAATGAGCAGTTCTTC
NA	TRBV6-1	NA	TRBJ2-7	CASSGMPELYEQYF	TGTGCCAGCAGTGGGATGCCAGAGCTCTACGAGCAGTACTTC
NA	TRBV20-1	NA	TRBJ2-3	CSARDVAGLTDTQYF	TGCAGTGCTAGAGATGTGGCAGGGTTGACAGATACGCAGTATTTT
TRBD2	TRBV12-3/TRBV12-4	few	TRBJ2-3	CASSLSSGHSTDTQYF	TGTGCCAGCAGTTTGTCTAGCGGCCATAGCACAGATACGCAGTATTTT
NA	TRBV15	NA	TRBJ2-1	CATSSFGSGAYNEQFF	TGTGCCACCAGCAGTTTCGGAAGCGGAGCCTACAATGAGCAGTTCTTC
TRBD1	TRBV28	NA	TRBJ1-1	CASSAADRRDTEAFF	TGTGCCAGCAGCGCTGCGGACAGGAGGGACACTGAAGCTTTCTTT
NA	TRBV10-3	many	TRBJ2-7	CAISESARGDTVREQYF	TGTGCCATCAGTGAGTCCGCCAGGGGAGATACAGTGCGCGAGCAGTACTTC
NA	TRBV27	NA	TRBJ2-2	CASSWRGVYTGELFF	TGTGCCAGCAGTTGGAGGGGGGTATATACCGGGGAGCTGTTTTTT
NA	TRBV3-1	many	TRBJ1-2	CASSPKTDNYGYTF	TGTGCCAGCAGCCCGAAGACAGATAACTATGGCTACACCTTC
TRBD2	TRBV10-3	few	TRBJ2-1	CAISWTSGSGNEQFF	TGTGCCATCAGTTGGACTAGCGGGTCCGGGAATGAGCAGTTCTTC
TRBD2	TRBV4-1	NA	TRBJ2-1	CASSQVLGGVNEQFF	TGCGCCAGCAGCCAAGTCCTTGGGGGGGTTAATGAGCAGTTCTTC
TRBD2	TRBV29-1	NA	TRBJ2-5	CSAAGLAGYSQETQYF	TGCAGCGCCGCGGGACTAGCGGGGTACTCGCAAGAGACCCAGTACTTC
TRBD2	TRBV11-2	many	TRBJ2-1	CASSLSTSGSNEQFF	TGTGCCAGCAGCTTGTCGACTAGCGGGAGTAATGAGCAGTTCTTC
TRBD1	TRBV6-4	few	TRBJ1-5	CASRAPGTGGPYSNQPQHF	TGTGCCAGCAGGGCCCCAGGGACAGGGGGCCCTTATAGCAATCAGCCCCAGCATTTT
TRBD2	TRBV24-1	NA	TRBJ2-5	CATSDPGLAKGDGAQYF	TGTGCCACCAGTGATCCGGGACTAGCGAAGGGAGACGGGGCCCAGTACTTC
NA	TRBV27	NA	TRBJ2-6	CASSPRETGANVLTF	TGTGCCAGCAGTCCAAGGGAAACTGGGGCCAACGTCCTGACTTTC
NA	TRBV29-1	few	TRBJ2-1	CSVERDWSIF	TGCAGCGTTGAGCGGGACTGGTCGATCTTC
TRBD2	TRBV10-3	many	TRBJ2-7	CAISEGPGGPYEQYF	TGTGCCATCAGTGAGGGGCCGGGAGGCCCCTACGAGCAGTACTTC
NA	TRBV25-1	many	TRBJ1-1	CASSDPGHPTEAFF	TGTGCCAGCAGTGACCCGGGACACCCGACGGAGGCTTTCTTT
TRBD1	TRBV20-1	NA	TRBJ2-1	CSGGTGWNNEQFF	TGCAGCGGTGGGACAGGGTGGAACAATGAGCAGTTCTTC
TRBD2	TRBV2	NA	TRBJ2-4	CASSELAGGPNIQYF	TGTGCCAGCAGTGAATTAGCGGGGGGGCCGAACATTCAGTACTTC
TRBD2	TRBV2	NA	TRBJ2-7	CASSRGETTYEQYF	TGTGCCAGCAGCCGGGGGGAGACTACATACGAGCAGTACTTC
NA	TRBV5-1	NA	TRBJ2-3	CASSYTIGHTQYF	TGCGCCAGCAGCTACACGATTGGGCATACGCAGTATTTT
NA	TRBV2	few	TRBJ2-3	CASSARGRGFLNTQYF	TGTGCCAGCAGTGCCCGGGGCAGGGGCTTCTTGAATACGCAGTATTTT
NA	TRBV28	few	TRBJ1-4	CASRVGTANEKLFF	TGTGCCAGCAGAGTTGGGACCGCTAATGAAAAACTGTTTTTT
TRBD1	TRBV6-2/TRBV6-3	NA	TRBJ1-6	CASSIDRVGGSSYNSPLHF	TGTGCCAGCAGCATCGACAGGGTTGGCGGGAGCTCCTATAATTCACCCCTCCACTTT
NA	TRBV20-1	few	TRBJ1-6	CSANPRGTVNSPLHF	TGCAGTGCTAACCCCAGGGGAACGGTTAATTCACCCCTCCACTTT
NA	TRBV20-1	NA	TRBJ2-3	CSARWRPASTDTQYF	TGCAGTGCTAGATGGCGACCGGCTAGCACAGATACGCAGTATTTT
TRBD2	TRBV5-5	few	TRBJ2-1	CASSSGGYLYNEQFF	TGTGCCAGCAGCTCGGGGGGGTACCTCTACAATGAGCAGTTCTTC
NA	TRBV7-9	many	TRBJ2-5	CASSVGTHGSETQYF	TGTGCCAGCAGCGTTGGGACGCATGGTTCGGAGACCCAGTACTTC
NA	TRBV6-5	NA	TRBJ2-7	CASSYGWDGSYEQYF	TGTGCCAGCAGTTACGGCTGGGACGGATCCTACGAGCAGTACTTC
NA	TRBV20-1	NA	TRBJ1-5	CSARGARPQHF	TGCAGTGCTAGAGGAGCAAGGCCCCAGCATTTT
NA	TRBV5-5	few	TRBJ2-5	CASTSLAVQETQYF	TGTGCCAGCACATCCCTGGCGGTTCAAGAGACCCAGTACTTC
TRBD1	TRBV6-1	few	TRBJ1-5	CASKAQGAGNQPQHF	TGTGCCAGCAAAGCACAGGGGGCTGGGAATCAGCCCCAGCATTTT
NA	TRBV5-1	NA	TRBJ1-6	CASSLGGTDNSPLHF	TGCGCCAGCAGCTTAGGGGGAACCGATAATTCACCCCTCCACTTT
TRBD1	TRBV20-1	few	TRBJ1-1	CSARSGVPDRGAFF	TGCAGTGCTAGATCGGGGGTACCGGACAGGGGAGCTTTCTTT
TRBD1	TRBV20-1	NA	TRBJ1-1	CSAIIQGRNTEAFF	TGCAGTGCAATCATACAGGGGAGGAACACTGAAGCTTTCTTT
TRBD1	TRBV5-1	few	TRBJ2-5	CASSLMDRSDQETQYF	TGCGCCAGCAGCTTGATGGACAGGTCCGACCAAGAGACCCAGTACTTC
TRBD1	TRBV2	few	TRBJ1-1	CATAGDRVRTEAFF	TGTGCCACTGCGGGGGACAGGGTCAGAACTGAAGCTTTCTTT
TRBD2	TRBV11-1	NA	TRBJ2-7	CASSLGFGELAGSYEQYF	TGTGCCAGCAGCTTAGGCTTCGGGGAACTAGCGGGAAGTTACGAGCAGTACTTC
TRBD1	TRBV11-2	NA	TRBJ2-2	CASSLDRSGQGLRERTGELFF	TGTGCCAGCAGCTTAGATCGGTCCGGACAGGGGTTGCGGGAACGCACCGGGGAGCTGTTTTTT
TRBD2	TRBV11-2	few	TRBJ2-7	CASSWANGASGYYEQYF	TGTGCCAGCAGCTGGGCGAATGGGGCTAGCGGGTACTACGAGCAGTACTTC
TRBD1	TRBV16	NA	TRBJ2-2	CASSQRDRGPSGELFF	TGTGCCAGCAGCCAAAGGGACAGAGGGCCGTCCGGGGAGCTGTTTTTT
NA	TRBV3-1	few	TRBJ2-1	CASSQVRGGFYNEQFF	TGTGCCAGCAGCCAAGTGCGCGGGGGCTTCTACAATGAGCAGTTCTTC
NA	TRBV29-1	few	TRBJ2-5	CSALIGPLGETQYF	TGCAGCGCTCTAATCGGGCCCCTAGGAGAGACCCAGTACTTC
TRBD1	TRBV12-3/TRBV12-4	NA	TRBJ2-5	CASSLYRGSWQETQYF	TGTGCCAGCAGTTTATACAGGGGTTCGTGGCAAGAGACCCAGTACTTC
NA	TRBV9	NA	TRBJ2-1	CASSVGPYNEQFF	TGTGCCAGCAGCGTAGGGCCTTACAATGAGCAGTTCTTC
NA	TRBV28	few	TRBJ2-7	CASSFGRQYEQYF	TGTGCCAGCAGTTTCGGCCGACAATACGAGCAGTACTTC
NA	TRBV4-1	NA	TRBJ2-5	CASSQTQGTGETQYF	TGCGCCAGCAGCCAAACACAGGGAACTGGTGAGACCCAGTACTTC